The 17 T cell receptor beta chains reported below all come from one sample, sequenced in a study of shared clonotypes between healthy human individuals. Here immunoSEQ multiplex PCR was the method, and the copy in TCRdb shows in-frame clones only, minus some. The profile shows about 1.1 million clones, about four fifths of them singletons. Sequenced input: memory CD4+ T cells from PBMCs. Subset reported: CD45RA-negative fraction. The origin of the receptors is a man aged 18-30 years in good health. Some clones in this sample may be carry-over from other donors' samples.

The V call is TRBV4-3, the J call TRBJ1-4; 7 bases align to TRBD1. V was pared by 0 bases and J by 0 bases, with 10 bases of the junction left unmatched. Germline CDR1 is LGHNA and CDR2 is YSLEER. This CDR3 spans 19 amino acids. The CDR3 sequence: CASSQEAAGGFATNEKLFF. The CDR3 region has the DNA TGCGCCAGCAGCCAAGAAGCGGCAGGGGGTTTTGCAACTAATGAAAAACTGTTTTTT.

This clone was seen just once. The chain combines TRBV29-1 with TRBJ1-2, with TRBD1 identical over 10 bases. The V and J ends lost 3 bases and 0 bases, in that order; junction bases with no gene match: 7. Looked up from germline, CDR1 is SQVTM and CDR2 is ANQGSEA. The CDR3 sequence is 16 residues long. The CDR3 is CSVEWGQGYSNYGYTF. The CDR3 nucleotides are TGCAGCGTTGAGTGGGGACAGGGGTATTCTAACTATGGCTACACCTTC.

The V and J genes are TRBV29-1 and TRBJ1-3, with D possibly TRBD1 on 5 matching bases. This CDR3 is 15 amino acids long. The V and J ends lost 4 bases and 0 bases respectively, with 13 bases between them. Per the germline V gene, CDR1 is SQVTM and CDR2 is ANQGSEA. CDR3 amino acids: CSVGDVGGSGNTIYF. Written as DNA, the CDR3 is TGCAGCGTTGGGGATGTTGGGGGCTCTGGAAACACCATATATTTT.

The chain carries TRBV28 and TRBJ2-1, with 8 bases fitting TRBD1. V lost 7 bases to trimming and J lost 5 bases; unmatched junction nucleotides: 7. There are 14 residues in the CDR3. Per germline, CDR1 MDHEN and CDR2 SYDVKM. CDR3 nucleotide sequence: TGTGCCAGCATTCAAGGGACAGGTAACAATGAGCAGTTCTTC. Translating gives CASIQGTGNNEQFF.

The J gene is TRBJ2-5, the V gene TRBV4-1; either TRBD1 or TRBD2 may fit D (5 bases each). The CDR3 consists of 15 residues. V lost 2 bases and J lost 0, with 10 bases in between. Germline V CDR1 and CDR2: MGHRA, YSYEKL. The CDR3 spells CASSQSGTYQETQYF. Written as DNA, the CDR3 is TGCGCCAGCAGCCAATCAGGGACGTACCAAGAGACCCAGTACTTC.

In this sample, this clone turned up a few times. The chain employs TRBV9 and TRBJ2-1, with 8 bases identical to TRBD2. V trimming: 0 bases; J trimming: 8 bases; junction bases outside the gene matches: 10. The CDR3 runs 16 residues. Germline V CDR1 and CDR2: SGDLS, YYNGEE. CDR3 DNA: TGTGCCAGCAGCGTAGATATCGGGAGGGCCCCAGATGAGCAGTTCTTC. Encoded protein: CASSVDIGRAPDEQFF.

This clone was found many times. This chain links TRBV2 with TRBJ2-1; D is undetermined. Deletions cut 8 bases from V and 5 bases from J, with 25 bases between. This CDR3 comprises 17 residues. Germline V CDR1 and CDR2: SNHLY, FYNNEI. The CDR3: CASLTVFSPMDDNEQFF. CDR3 in DNA: TGTGCCAGCCTAACTGTCTTTTCCCCCATGGACGACAATGAGCAGTTCTTC.

This chain joins TRBV7-3 and TRBJ1-1; D uncertain. The CDR3 spans 11 residues. Deletions cut 5 bases from V and 7 bases from J, with 8 bases between. The V gene's germline CDR1 is SGHTA and CDR2 FQGTGA. CDR3 residues: CASSPRFEAFF. CDR3 nucleotide sequence: TGTGCCAGCAGCCCCAGGTTTGAAGCTTTCTTT.

This chain uses TRBV25-1 with TRBJ2-5, with D perhaps TRBD1 (6 bases). The CDR3 loop spans 16 amino acids. Per the germline V gene, CDR1 is MGHDK and CDR2 is SYGVNS. The V end lost 6 bases, the J end lost 4 bases, and 21 bases lay between the germline ends. The CDR3 is CASRDGGQSGLETQYF. For the CDR3, the DNA is TGTGCCAGCAGGGACGGAGGACAGAGTGGGTTAGAGACCCAGTACTTC.

This clone was counted a single time. Here the CDR3 reads CASSRQGAEGQPQHF. The CDR3 DNA sequence: TGTGCCAGCAGCCGACAGGGGGCAGAGGGTCAGCCCCAGCATTTT. This rearrangement joins TRBV27 to TRBJ1-5, with 10 bases aligning to TRBD1. The germline V gene encodes CDR1 MNHEY and CDR2 SMNVEV (reference sequence). The CDR3 runs 15 residues. V was clipped by 6 bases and J by 6 bases; unmatched bases: 8.

The chain has TRBV18 and TRBJ1-1, with TRBD1 matching over 7 bases. Germline loops: CDR1 KGHSH, CDR2 LQKENI. Trimming cost V 0 bases and J 4 bases; bases outside gene matches: 5. This CDR3 spans 15 amino acids. CDR3 coding DNA: TGTGCCAGCTCACCACCGGGGACAGAAACCACTGAAGCTTTCTTT. Its protein product is CASSPPGTETTEAFF.

This clone has more than one count but fewer than ten. V usage is TRBV28 and J usage is TRBJ1-4, with 8 bases identical to TRBD1. CDR1 MDHEN and CDR2 SYDVKM come from the germline V gene. The CDR3 has 16 residues. V shed 4 bases, J shed 6 bases, and the junction held 10 bases outside the gene matches. Here the CDR3 reads CASSSGTGSSHEKLFF. The CDR3 coding sequence is TGTGCCAGCAGTTCTGGGACAGGTAGTTCTCATGAAAAACTGTTTTTT.

The J gene is TRBJ1-5, the V gene TRBV7-2; D uncertain. Germline values: CDR1 SGHTA, CDR2 FQGNSA. This CDR3 comprises 13 residues. With 4 bases removed from V and 6 bases from J, the gap between germline ends came to 10 bases. This CDR3 reads CASSSSWVQPQHF. For the CDR3, the DNA is TGTGCCAGCAGCTCATCCTGGGTTCAGCCCCAGCATTTT.

CDR3 bases: TGTGCCAGCAAATTCTCACAGGGTGGAGAGACCCAGTACTTC. Amino acids: CASKFSQGGETQYF. The chain joins TRBV6-5 to TRBJ2-5; possible D gene TRBD1, 6 bases. Germline V gene sequence: CDR1 MNHEY, CDR2 SVGAGI. V lost 7 bases to trimming and J lost 4 bases, with 16 bases between them. CDR3 length: 14 residues.

This rearrangement joins TRBV18 to TRBJ2-2; 7 bases map to TRBD2. V gave up 2 bases and J gave up 7 bases; unmatched junction bases: 4. Germline V lookup: CDR1 KGHSH, CDR2 LQKENI. This CDR3 spans 14 amino acids. The CDR3 region has the DNA TGTGCCAGCTCACCATTGCGGGAGAACGGGGAGCTGTTTTTT. This sequence encodes CASSPLRENGELFF.

This clone was detected many times. The genes are TRBV28 and TRBJ2-7; D possibly matches TRBD1 or TRBD2 (5 bases each). Trimming shortened V by 3 bases and J by 4 bases, and 7 bases separated the two germline ends. The CDR3 covers 12 residues. Germline loops: CDR1 MDHEN, CDR2 SYDVKM. In DNA, the CDR3 is TGTGCCAGCAGTTTTGAGGGGTACGAGCAGTACTTC. It encodes CASSFEGYEQYF.

The chain joins TRBV6-1 to TRBJ2-7; D is ambiguous. The CDR3 spans 15 residues. V was pared by 3 bases and J by 6 bases, with 18 bases between. Looked up from germline, CDR1 is MNHNS and CDR2 is SASEGT. In DNA, the CDR3 is TGTGCCAGCAGTGACCGACCCATCCGACCTACCGAGCAGTACTTC. Translated: CASSDRPIRPTEQYF.